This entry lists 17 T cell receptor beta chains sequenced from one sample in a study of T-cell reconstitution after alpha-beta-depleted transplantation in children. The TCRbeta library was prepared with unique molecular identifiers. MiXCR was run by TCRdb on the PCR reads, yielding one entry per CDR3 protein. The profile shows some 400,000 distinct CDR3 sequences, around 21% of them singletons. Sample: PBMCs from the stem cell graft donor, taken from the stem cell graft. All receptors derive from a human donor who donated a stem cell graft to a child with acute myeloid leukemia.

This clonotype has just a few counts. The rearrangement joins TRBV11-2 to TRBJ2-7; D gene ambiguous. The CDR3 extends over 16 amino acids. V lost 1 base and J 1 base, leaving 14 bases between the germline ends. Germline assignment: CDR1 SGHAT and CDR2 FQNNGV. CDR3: CASSLVQVSASYEQYF. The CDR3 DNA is TGTGCCAGCAGCTTAGTACAAGTGTCCGCGTCCTACGAGCAGTACTTC.

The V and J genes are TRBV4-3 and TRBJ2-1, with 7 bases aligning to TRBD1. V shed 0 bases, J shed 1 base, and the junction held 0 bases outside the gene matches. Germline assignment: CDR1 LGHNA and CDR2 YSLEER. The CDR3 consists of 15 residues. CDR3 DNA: TGCGCCAGCAGCCAAGAGGGACAGTCCTACAATGAGCAGTTCTTC. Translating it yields CASSQEGQSYNEQFF.

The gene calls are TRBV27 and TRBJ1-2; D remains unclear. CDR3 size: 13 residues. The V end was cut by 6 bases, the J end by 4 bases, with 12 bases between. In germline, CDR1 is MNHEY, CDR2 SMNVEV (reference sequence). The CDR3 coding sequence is TGTGCCAGCAGCCCCAAGGCCCCCTATGGCTACACCTTC. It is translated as CASSPKAPYGYTF.

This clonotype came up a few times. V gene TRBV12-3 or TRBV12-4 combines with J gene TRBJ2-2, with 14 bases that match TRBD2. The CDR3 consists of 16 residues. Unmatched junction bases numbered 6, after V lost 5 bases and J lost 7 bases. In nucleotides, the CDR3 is TGTGCCAGCAGTGAGGGACTAGCGGGAGTGGGCGGGGAGCTGTTTTTT. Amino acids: CASSEGLAGVGGELFF.

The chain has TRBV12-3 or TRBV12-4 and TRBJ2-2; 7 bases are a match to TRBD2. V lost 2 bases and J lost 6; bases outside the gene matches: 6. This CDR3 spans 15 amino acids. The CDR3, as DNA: TGTGCCAGCAGTTTAAGGTTAAGCGGGGCCGGGGAGCTGTTTTTT. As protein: CASSLRLSGAGELFF.

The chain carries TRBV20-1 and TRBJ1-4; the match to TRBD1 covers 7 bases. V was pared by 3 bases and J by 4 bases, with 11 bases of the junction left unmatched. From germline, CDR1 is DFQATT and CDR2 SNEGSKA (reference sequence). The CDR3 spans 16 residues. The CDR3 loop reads CSASQGGSGSNEKLFF. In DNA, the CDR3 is TGCAGTGCTAGCCAGGGGGGATCAGGAAGTAATGAAAAACTGTTTTTT.

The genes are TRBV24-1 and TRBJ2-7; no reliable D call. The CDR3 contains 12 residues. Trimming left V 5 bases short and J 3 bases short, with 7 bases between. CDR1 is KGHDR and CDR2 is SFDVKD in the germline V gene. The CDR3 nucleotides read TGTGCCACCAGTGCCACTGGCTACGAGCAGTACTTC. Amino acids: CATSATGYEQYF.

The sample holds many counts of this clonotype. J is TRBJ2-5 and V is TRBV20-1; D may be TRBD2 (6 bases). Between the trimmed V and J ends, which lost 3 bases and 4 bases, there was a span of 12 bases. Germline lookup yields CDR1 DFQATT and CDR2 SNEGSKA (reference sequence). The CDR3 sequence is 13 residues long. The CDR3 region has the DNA TGCAGTGCTAGTGGAGGGCGGGGAGAGACCCAGTACTTC. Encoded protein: CSASGGRGETQYF.

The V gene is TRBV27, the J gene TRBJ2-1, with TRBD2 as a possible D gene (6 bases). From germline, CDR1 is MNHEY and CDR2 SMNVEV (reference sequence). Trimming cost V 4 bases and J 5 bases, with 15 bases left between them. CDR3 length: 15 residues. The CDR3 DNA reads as TGTGCCAGCAGTTCGGGACTTCCGCTCCACAATGAGCAGTTCTTC. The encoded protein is CASSSGLPLHNEQFF.

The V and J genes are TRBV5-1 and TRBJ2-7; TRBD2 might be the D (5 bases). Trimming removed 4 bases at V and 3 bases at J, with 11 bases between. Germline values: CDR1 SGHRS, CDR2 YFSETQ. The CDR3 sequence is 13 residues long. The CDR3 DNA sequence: TGCGCCAGCAGCACGACACGGGGCTACGAGCAGTACTTC. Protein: CASSTTRGYEQYF.

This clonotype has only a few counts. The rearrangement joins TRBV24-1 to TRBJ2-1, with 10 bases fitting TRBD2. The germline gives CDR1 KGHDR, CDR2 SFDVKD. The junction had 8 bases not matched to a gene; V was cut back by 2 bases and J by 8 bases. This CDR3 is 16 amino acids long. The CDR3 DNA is TGTGCCACCAGTGATTATCCGGGACTAGCGTTCGATGAGCAGTTCTTC. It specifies CATSDYPGLAFDEQFF.

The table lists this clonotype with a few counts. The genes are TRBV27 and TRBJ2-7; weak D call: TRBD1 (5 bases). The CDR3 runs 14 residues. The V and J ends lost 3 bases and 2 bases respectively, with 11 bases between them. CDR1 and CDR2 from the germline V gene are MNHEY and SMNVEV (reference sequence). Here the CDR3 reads CASSFERGTYEQYF. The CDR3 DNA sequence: TGTGCCAGCAGTTTCGAAAGGGGTACCTACGAGCAGTACTTC.

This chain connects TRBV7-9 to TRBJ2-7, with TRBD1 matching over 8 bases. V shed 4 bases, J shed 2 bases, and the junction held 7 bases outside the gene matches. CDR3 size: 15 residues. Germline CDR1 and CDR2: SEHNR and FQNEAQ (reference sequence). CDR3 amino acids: CASSSLGQDAYEQYF. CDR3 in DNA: TGTGCCAGCAGCTCCCTGGGACAGGACGCCTACGAGCAGTACTTC.

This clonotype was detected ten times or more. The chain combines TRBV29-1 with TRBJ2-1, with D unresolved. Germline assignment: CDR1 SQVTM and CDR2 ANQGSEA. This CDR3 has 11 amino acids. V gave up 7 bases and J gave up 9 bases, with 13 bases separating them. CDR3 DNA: TGCAGCGGGAACGACTTGAGTGAGCAGTTCTTC. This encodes CSGNDLSEQFF.

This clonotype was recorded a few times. This chain's CDR3 is CSARSLAGSYEQYF. CDR3 in DNA: TGCAGTGCTAGGTCGCTAGCGGGATCCTACGAGCAGTACTTC. This rearrangement joins TRBV20-1 to TRBJ2-7; 9 bases agree with TRBD2. Germline V lookup: CDR1 DFQATT, CDR2 SNEGSKA (reference sequence). The CDR3 consists of 14 residues. The V segment lost 3 bases and the J segment 1 base; nucleotides outside the gene matches: 4.

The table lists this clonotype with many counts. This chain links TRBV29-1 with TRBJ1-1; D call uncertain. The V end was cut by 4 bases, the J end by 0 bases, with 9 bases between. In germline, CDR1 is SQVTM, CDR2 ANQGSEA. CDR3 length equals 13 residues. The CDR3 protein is CSVVGVLNTEAFF. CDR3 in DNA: TGCAGCGTTGTCGGGGTGCTGAACACTGAAGCTTTCTTT.

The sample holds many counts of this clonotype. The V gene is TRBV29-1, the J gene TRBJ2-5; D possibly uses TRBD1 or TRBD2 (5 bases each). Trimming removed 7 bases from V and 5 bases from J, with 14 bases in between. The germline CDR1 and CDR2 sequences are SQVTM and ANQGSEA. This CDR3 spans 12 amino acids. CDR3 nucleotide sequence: TGCAGCGCCCTGCAGGGAGACGAGACCCAGTACTTC. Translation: CSALQGDETQYF.